Ten or more counts support the clone carrying this T cell receptor (beta chain). The data originate from a study of regulatory T cells in long-lasting Graves disease. This CDR3 has 15 residues. The V end lost 4 bases, the J end lost 7 bases, and 17 bases lay between the germline ends. CDR3 regions were amplified by Arm-PCR using iRepertoire HTBI primers to build TCR beta libraries. TCRdb called the multiplex PCR reads again in MiXCR, with one record for every CDR3 protein. The sample yields 350,000 to 500,000 distinct CDR3 sequences, around 15% seen once. The time point was: newly diagnosed GD, antithyroid drugs for less than 3 months. The authors made the TCR library using RNA they extracted from PBMCs. These data were likewise used in another study, on T cells in Graves' hyperthyroidism and ophthalmopathy.

The chain couples TRBV12-3 or TRBV12-4 to TRBJ2-1; D possibly corresponds to TRBD1 (5 bases). Sequencing used peripheral blood mononuclear cells (PBMCs), obtained at new diagnosis, from a patient treated with antithyroid drugs. This clonotype originated in a woman in her fifties or sixties with Graves disease. The CDR3: CASSSRQGGRNEQFF. In DNA, the CDR3 is TGTGCCAGCAGTTCACGGCAGGGTGGGCGTAATGAGCAGTTCTTC.